This entry lists 18 T cell receptor beta chains sequenced from one sample in a study of a mutant IDH1 vaccine in newly diagnosed glioma. No antigens are known for them. Time point meaning: week 35, safety follow-up. What each vaccine dose contained was 300 ug of mutant IDH1 20-mer peptide, accompanied by topical imiquimod. The table came from immunoSEQ multiplex PCR; TCRdb's copy has only in-frame clones and leaves some out. The data show 41,000 or so clones, 80% to 90% seen once. The source material was PBMCs, sampled from a glioma patient whose treatment included an IDH1 peptide vaccine. These receptor sequences come from a man aged 40-49 years with glioma.

Written as DNA, the CDR3 is TGTGCCAGCAGCTCCCCAGCTACTAGCGTCTGGGGGGATACGCAGTATTTT. This sequence encodes CASSSPATSVWGDTQYF. This rearrangement joins TRBV7-8 to TRBJ2-3, with 7 bases identical to TRBD2. The ends lost 4 bases at V and 6 bases at J; junction bases unmatched: 16. CDR1 is SGHVS, CDR2 FQNEAQ, per germline. This CDR3 region has 17 residues.

The chain is built from TRBV7-2 and TRBJ1-4; 7 nucleotides align to TRBD1. The CDR3 extends over 16 amino acids. J lost 1 base, V lost 5 bases, and 7 bases had no gene match. CDR1 is SGHTA and CDR2 is FQGNSA in the germline V gene. The CDR3 sequence: CASSPGQGVTNEKLFF. The CDR3 DNA sequence: TGTGCCAGCAGCCCCGGCCAGGGGGTAACTAATGAAAAACTGTTTTTT. The full variable domain, its missing parts supplied by reference TRBV7-2 and TRBJ1-4, is GAGVSQSPSNKVTEKGKDVELRCDPISGHTALYWYRQSLGQGLEFLIYFQGNSAPDKSGLPSDRFSAERTGGSVSTLTIQRTQQEDSAVYLCASSPGQGVTNEKLFFGSGTQLSVL.

This chain uses TRBV7-6 with TRBJ2-1, with 8 positions matching TRBD2. Per germline, CDR1 SGHVS and CDR2 FNYEAQ. V lost 1 base and J lost 9; bases outside the gene matches: 8. The CDR3 has 15 residues. CDR3 nucleotides: TGTGCCAGCAGCTTAGAAGCGGGAGAATGGAGTGAGCAGTTCTTC. Protein: CASSLEAGEWSEQFF.

In its sample, this clone was seen once. The rearrangement links TRBV5-1 to TRBJ1-5; 7 bases are shared with TRBD1. The CDR3 runs to 13 residues. Germline V CDR1 and CDR2: SGHRS, YFSETQ. V lost 1 base, J lost 7 bases, and 2 bases stayed unmatched. CDR3 DNA sequence: TGCGCCAGCAGCTTGACAGGGGACCAGCCCCAGCATTTT. Its translation is CASSLTGDQPQHF.

This sequence joins TRBV15 and TRBJ2-4, with 7 bases matching TRBD2. The CDR3 spans 18 residues. Per the germline V gene, CDR1 is LNHNV and CDR2 is YYDKDF (reference sequence). V shed 3 bases and J 0 bases; nucleotides not matched to a gene: 11. As DNA, the CDR3 is TGTGCCACCAGCAGGAAAGTCGGGGGGATGATAGCCAAAAACATTCAGTACTTC. Its translation is CATSRKVGGMIAKNIQYF.

About this clone itself: The sample contains more than one DNA sequence encoding this CDR3. The CDR3 nucleotides are TGTGCCATCTATGGGCAGGGAGTGGGTGGCTACACCTTC. This sequence encodes CAIYGQGVGGYTF. This chain joins TRBV10-3 and TRBJ1-2; D possibly corresponds to TRBD1 (5 bases). The ends were cut back, 8 bases at V and 7 bases at J, with 17 bases in the middle. The germline CDR1 and CDR2 sequences are ENHRY and SYGVKD. This CDR3 has 13 residues.

A few counts support this clone. The rearrangement links TRBV7-3 to TRBJ2-3, with D possibly matching TRBD2 (6 bases). CDR1 SGHTA and CDR2 FQGTGA come from the germline V gene. V shed 1 base and J shed 2 bases, with 10 bases lying between them. This CDR3 has 15 residues. DNA of the CDR3: TGTGCCAGCAGCTTAATGCCGGGAGACACAGATACGCAGTATTTT. Its translation is CASSLMPGDTDTQYF. Complete variable domain (other parts from reference TRBV7-3 and TRBJ2-3): GAGVSQTPSNKVTEKGKYVELRCDPISGHTALYWYRQSLGQGPEFLIYFQGTGAADDSGLPNDRFFAVRPEGSVSTLKIQRTERGDSAVYLCASSLMPGDTDTQYFGPGTRLTVL.

J is TRBJ1-1 and V is TRBV6-5; TRBD1 is a possible D gene (5 bases). The germline gives CDR1 MNHEY, CDR2 SVGAGI. V shed 8 bases and J shed 6 bases, with 19 bases lying between them. The length of the CDR3 is 14 residues. The CDR3 loop reads CASGAAGGRAEAFF. The CDR3 DNA reads as TGTGCCAGCGGGGCCGCGGGAGGGAGGGCTGAAGCTTTCTTT.

This rearrangement joins TRBV2 to TRBJ2-7, with 10 bases fitting TRBD1. The germline gives CDR1 SNHLY, CDR2 FYNNEI. V shed 7 bases and J 4 bases; nucleotides not matched to a gene: 13. This CDR3 has 16 residues. DNA for the CDR3: TGTGCCAGCATGGGGACAGGGGAGAGGTCGGGGTACGAGCAGTACTTC. This encodes CASMGTGERSGYEQYF.

The chain combines TRBV28 with TRBJ1-3; maybe TRBD1 (5 bases). The ends were cut back, 6 bases at V and 0 bases at J, with 27 bases in the middle. CDR3 length: 20 residues. CDR1 is MDHEN and CDR2 is SYDVKM in the germline V gene. Here the CDR3 DNA reads TGTGCCAGCAGGAGAATCCAGGTATCGGGACCATTGAGCTCTGGAAACACCATATATTTT. This encodes CASRRIQVSGPLSSGNTIYF.

The chain uses TRBV2 and TRBJ1-5; D remains unclear. V lost 4 bases to trimming and J lost 0 bases, with 13 bases between them. This CDR3 region has 16 residues. Germline V gene sequence: CDR1 SNHLY, CDR2 FYNNEI. CDR3 nucleotide sequence: TGTGCCAGCAGTGCGCGGCCTGGGTCTAGCAATCAGCCCCAGCATTTT. Translation: CASSARPGSSNQPQHF.

The chain combines TRBV6-4 with TRBJ1-1; D is undetermined. There are 13 residues in the CDR3. CDR1 and CDR2 (germline): MRHNA, SNTAGT. V was shortened by 3 bases and J by 1 base, with 6 bases between the two germline ends. The CDR3, as DNA: TGTGCCAGCAGTGAGCGTGGGAACACTGAAGCTTTCTTT. It encodes CASSERGNTEAFF.

The chain is built from TRBV5-1 and TRBJ2-1; TRBD2 matches 10 bases. CDR3 length: 18 residues. Losses at the gene ends were 4 bases for V and 4 bases for J; bases not matched to a gene: 14. Germline lookup yields CDR1 SGHRS and CDR2 YFSETQ. In DNA form, the CDR3 reads TGCGCCAGCAGCCCGGAAATGGCTAGCGGGGGCGCATACAATGAGCAGTTCTTC. As protein: CASSPEMASGGAYNEQFF.

The V gene is TRBV30, the J gene TRBJ2-1; D is tentatively TRBD1 or TRBD2 (6 bases each). Deletions cut 3 bases from V and 7 bases from J, with 13 bases between. Germline CDR1 GTSNPN, CDR2 SVGIG (reference sequence). The CDR3 length is 13 residues. In DNA, the CDR3 is TGTGCCTGGAGCACGGGGGCTACTAATGAGCAGTTCTTC. Residues: CAWSTGATNEQFF. Full variable domain (outside the CDR3, taken from reference TRBV30 and TRBJ2-1): SQTIHQWPATLVQPVGSPLSLECTVEGTSNPNLYWYRQAAGRGLQLLFYSVGIGQISSEVPQNLSASRPQDRQFILSSKKLLLSDSGFYLCAWSTGATNEQFFGPGTRLTVL.

The rearrangement links TRBV27 to TRBJ1-3; TRBD1 agrees at 7 bases. The germline CDR1 and CDR2 sequences are MNHEY and SMNVEV (reference sequence). This CDR3 region has 14 residues. V was pared by 5 bases and J by 4 bases, with 5 bases of the junction left unmatched. The CDR3 region has the DNA TGTGCCAGCAGTACTAGGACAGGAGGAAACACCATATATTTT. Its protein is CASSTRTGGNTIYF.

The V gene is TRBV6-5, the J gene TRBJ2-5, with 8 bases aligning to TRBD2. Germline CDR1 and CDR2: MNHEY and SVGAGI. This CDR3 contains 15 residues. J was trimmed by 5 bases and V by 7 bases; bases with no gene match: 12. Here the CDR3 reads CASTLGGGPGETQYF. The CDR3 DNA reads as TGTGCCAGCACCCTGGGCGGGGGGCCGGGGGAGACCCAGTACTTC.

CDR3 region: CASSQSRSRAFNQPQHF. CDR3 DNA: TGCGCCAGCAGTCAATCCCGGAGCAGGGCCTTCAATCAGCCCCAGCATTTT. This chain links TRBV23-1 with TRBJ1-5; TRBD1 might be the D (5 bases). TRBV23-1 has ORF status, its function being uncertain. The CDR3 has 17 residues. V shed 0 bases and J shed 3 bases, with 15 bases lying between them.

This chain links TRBV7-9 with TRBJ2-2, with D perhaps TRBD2 (5 bases). This CDR3 is built from 14 residues. Germline CDR1 is SEHNR and CDR2 is FQNEAQ (reference sequence). V lost 2 bases and J 2 bases, leaving 6 bases between the germline ends. CDR3 sequence (DNA): TGTGCCAGCAGCTTATCTAGCAACACCGGGGAGCTGTTTTTT. This gives the protein CASSLSSNTGELFF.